This T cell receptor beta chain came from a study of shared clonotypes between healthy human individuals. Clones were read by immunoSEQ multiplex PCR, and TCRdb kept only the in-frame ones, dropping some. The table shows over a million clones, with around 97% occurring only once. Donors comprised only Caucasian adults living in Nashville, Tennessee. A CD45RA+ naive subset and a CD45RA-negative memory subset were split from CD4+ cells. In germline, CDR1 is WNHNN, CDR2 SYGVQD (reference sequence). V trimming: 7 bases; J trimming: 9 bases; junction bases outside the gene matches: 17. The CDR3 sequence is 15 residues long.

This rearrangement joins TRBV10-1 to TRBJ1-2; 7 bases line up with TRBD1. The TCR comes from a man younger than 40 in good health. The specimen sequenced was naive CD4+ T cells sorted from blood. Noted subset: CD45RA+ positively selected. CDR3 bases: TGCGCCAGCAAAAAGGACCGCAGGGGGTTTCACTGCTACACCTTC. Its protein product is CASKKDRRGFHCYTF.